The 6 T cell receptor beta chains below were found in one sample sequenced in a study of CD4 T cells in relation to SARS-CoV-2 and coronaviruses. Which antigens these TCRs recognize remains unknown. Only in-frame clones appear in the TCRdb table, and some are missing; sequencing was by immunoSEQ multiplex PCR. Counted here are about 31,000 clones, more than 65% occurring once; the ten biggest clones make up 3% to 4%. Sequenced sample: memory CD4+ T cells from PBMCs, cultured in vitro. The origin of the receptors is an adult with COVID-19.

CDR3 residues: CASSQDRRVGGSGYNEQFF. For the CDR3, the DNA is TGCGCCAGCAGCCAAGATCGGAGAGTAGGCGGGAGTGGGTACAATGAGCAGTTCTTC. V gene TRBV4-1 combines with J gene TRBJ2-1; 7 bases are shared with TRBD2. Germline V gives CDR1 MGHRA, CDR2 YSYEKL. The CDR3 runs 19 residues. V was pared by 0 bases and J by 4 bases, with 15 bases of the junction left unmatched.

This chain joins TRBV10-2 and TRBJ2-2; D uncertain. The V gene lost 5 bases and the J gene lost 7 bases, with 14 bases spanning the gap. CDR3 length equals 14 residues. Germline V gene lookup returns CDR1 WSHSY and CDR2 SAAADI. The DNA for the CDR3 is TGCGCCAGCAGTCGACGCGGTCAAGGCGGGGAGCTGTTTTTT. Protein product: CASSRRGQGGELFF.

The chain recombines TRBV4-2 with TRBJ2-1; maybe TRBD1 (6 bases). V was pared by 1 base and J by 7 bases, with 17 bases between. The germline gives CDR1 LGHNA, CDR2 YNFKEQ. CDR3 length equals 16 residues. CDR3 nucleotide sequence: TGTGCCAGCAGCCAAGCGGCAGGGGTCATAAATAATGAGCAGTTCTTC. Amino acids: CASSQAAGVINNEQFF.

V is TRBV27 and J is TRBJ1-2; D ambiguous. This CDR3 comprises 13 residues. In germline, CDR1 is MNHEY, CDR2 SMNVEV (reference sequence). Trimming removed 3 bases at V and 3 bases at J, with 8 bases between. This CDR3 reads CASSLRGDYGYTF. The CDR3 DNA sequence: TGTGCCAGCAGTTTGCGGGGAGACTATGGCTACACCTTC.

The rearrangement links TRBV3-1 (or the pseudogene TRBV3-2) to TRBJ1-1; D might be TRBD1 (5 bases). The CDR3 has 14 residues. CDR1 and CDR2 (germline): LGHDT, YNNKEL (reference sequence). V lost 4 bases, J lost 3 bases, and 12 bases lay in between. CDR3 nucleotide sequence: TGTGCCAGCAGCCTCAGGGAGGAGTACACTGAAGCTTTCTTT. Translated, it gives CASSLREEYTEAFF.

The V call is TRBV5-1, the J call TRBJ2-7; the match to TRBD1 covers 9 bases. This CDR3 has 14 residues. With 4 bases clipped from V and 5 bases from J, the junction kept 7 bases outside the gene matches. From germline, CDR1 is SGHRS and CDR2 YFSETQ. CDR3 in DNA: TGCGCCAGCAGCCCGGGACAGGGTAGGCACGAGCAGTACTTC. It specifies CASSPGQGRHEQYF. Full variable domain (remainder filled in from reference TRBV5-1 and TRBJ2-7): KAGVTQTPRYLIKTRGQQVTLSCSPISGHRSVSWYQQTPGQGLQFLFEYFSETQRNKGNFPGRFSGRQFSNSRSEMNVSTLELGDSALYLCASSPGQGRHEQYFGPGTRLTVT.